This entry is about one TCR beta chain. This clonotype was seen ten or more times. No cognate antigen has been identified for it. Base qualities were left out, and no much larger clone turns up one base away. From the cysteine up to the phenylalanine, the CDR3 has a length of 18 residues. Only the CDR3 part of the read is kept: 54 bases, read in frame from the first base. From V the trimming removes 7 bases and from J it removes 0 bases, while the gene matches leave 14 bases of the junction unaccounted for. The germline V gene yields ENHRY for CDR1 and SYGVKD for CDR2. The treatment or condition label for this specimen denotes: allogeneic hematopoietic cell transplantation with graft depleted of TCRalphabeta T cells and CD19 B cells. Transplant recipients were children who received TCRalphabeta/CD19-depleted allogeneic hematopoietic cell grafts. The source of the sample is a study of T-cell reconstitution after alpha-beta-depleted transplantation in children (dated by TCRdb to 2015 to 2016). Broadly, across the study: Using TCR repertoire profiling, the study followed T-cell immune reconstitution in a quantitative way in children after TCRalphabeta/CD19-depleted allogeneic hematopoietic cell transplantation.

What the work shows at the level of the full study, not this receptor alone: In some patients, high TCRbeta diversity at day 60 was attributed to recipient T cells and intrathymic progenitors that had survived conditioning. The frequencies of hyperexpanded clones fell over the following months, and after one year, T-cell counts and TCRbeta diversity were mostly attributed to newly produced T cells. Apparently early alphabetaT-cell count recovery about two months after transplant reportedly relied on only several hundred rapidly expanded clones derived from non-depleted graft cells.

Library method: PCR. These reads were obtained on an Illumina HiSeq 2500. TCR libraries were prepared with molecular barcoding, using unique molecular identifiers to normalize TCRbeta repertoire quantification. The public sequencing data were trimmed at Q25 with fastp and processed into clonotypes with MiXCR by TCRdb, which kept only in-frame beta chains. A single entry per CDR3 protein holds the most common genes and DNA from its merged rows. The table for this sample lists 750,000 to 950,000 distinct CDR3 sequences; 15% to 20% of them were counted only once. Clones ranked in the top ten supply roughly 5% of the sample.

The sample here was PBMCs, mostly from graft donor cells, taken 360 days after TCRalphabeta/CD19-depleted stem cell transplant. The V and J genes are TRBV10-3 and TRBJ2-3, with 9 middle bases fitting TRBD2. This receptor was identified in a male patient younger than 18 who had a stem cell transplant for acute lymphoblastic leukemia, so the T cells may come from the graft donor. The nucleotide sequence reads as follows: TGTGCCATCACTGGAGGGGTTAGCGGGAGTCTTAGCACAGATACGCAGTATTTT. Its product reads: CAITGGVSGSLSTDTQYF.